This TCR beta chain was sequenced during a study of blood T cells in healthy people across ages. Findings of the study overall: PBMCs that were unsorted prevented a conclusive naive versus antigen-experienced comparison.

Primed by a sample-barcoded 5' primer and a J-beta primer mix, a second PCR proceeded for about 6 to 12 cycles. TCRdb used MiXCR to reprocess the 5' RACE reads, holding one entry per CDR3 protein. The sample contains roughly 1,300,000 distinct CDR3 sequences, approximately 63% of which appear only once. As for this clonotype: What it binds is not known.

Material for sequencing was blood. This TCR derives from a man between 18 and 35 years old in good health.

The chain's CDR3 is CASSQTAVGSPLHF. CDR3 coding DNA: TGTGCCAGCAGCCAGACGGCGGTCGGTTCACCCCTCCACTTT. This chain connects TRBV9 to TRBJ1-6; D gene unclear. V was trimmed by 4 bases and J by 9 bases, leaving 14 bases between them. The CDR3 runs 14 residues. From germline, CDR1 is SGDLS and CDR2 YYNGEE. Filled out from reference TRBV9 and TRBJ1-6, the complete variable domain reads DSGVTQTPKHLITATGQRVTLRCSPRSGDLSVYWYQQSLDQGLQFLIQYYNGEERAKGNILERFSAQQFPDLHSELNLSSLELGDSALYFCASSQTAVGSPLHFGNGTRLTVT.